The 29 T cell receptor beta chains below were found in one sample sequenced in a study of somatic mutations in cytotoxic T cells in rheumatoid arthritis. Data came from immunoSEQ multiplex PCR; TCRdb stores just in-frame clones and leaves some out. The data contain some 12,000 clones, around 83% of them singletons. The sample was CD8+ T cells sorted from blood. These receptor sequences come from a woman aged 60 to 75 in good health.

This CDR3 reads CASSRQGASYEQYF. In DNA, the CDR3 is TGTGCCAGCTCGCGACAGGGGGCCTCCTACGAGCAGTACTTC. This chain uses TRBV6-5 with TRBJ2-7; TRBD1 matches at 10 bases. This CDR3 spans 14 amino acids. After removal of 8 bases from V and 0 bases from J, the junction contained 4 bases not matched to a gene. Germline values: CDR1 MNHEY, CDR2 SVGAGI.

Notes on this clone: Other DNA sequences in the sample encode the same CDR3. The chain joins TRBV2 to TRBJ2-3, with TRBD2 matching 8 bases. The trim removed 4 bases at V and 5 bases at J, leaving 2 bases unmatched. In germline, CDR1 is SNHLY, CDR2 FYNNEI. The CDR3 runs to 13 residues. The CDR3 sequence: CASSVGRGDTQYF. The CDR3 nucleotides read TGTGCCAGCAGTGTCGGGAGGGGAGATACGCAGTATTTT.

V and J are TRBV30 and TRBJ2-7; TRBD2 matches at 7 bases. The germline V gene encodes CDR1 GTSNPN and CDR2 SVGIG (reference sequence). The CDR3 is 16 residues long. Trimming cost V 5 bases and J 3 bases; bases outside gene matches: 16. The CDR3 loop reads CAWQPREAGELYEQYF. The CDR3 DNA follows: TGTGCCTGGCAACCTAGGGAGGCGGGGGAACTCTACGAGCAGTACTTC.

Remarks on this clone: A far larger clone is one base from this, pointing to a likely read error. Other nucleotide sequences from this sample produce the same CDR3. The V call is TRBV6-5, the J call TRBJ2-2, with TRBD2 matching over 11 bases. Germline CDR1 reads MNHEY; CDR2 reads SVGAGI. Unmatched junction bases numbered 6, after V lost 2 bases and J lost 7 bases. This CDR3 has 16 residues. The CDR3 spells CASSYGLAGGVGELFF. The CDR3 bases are TGTGCCAGCAGTTACGGATTAGCGGGGGGGGTCGGGGAGCTGTTTTTT.

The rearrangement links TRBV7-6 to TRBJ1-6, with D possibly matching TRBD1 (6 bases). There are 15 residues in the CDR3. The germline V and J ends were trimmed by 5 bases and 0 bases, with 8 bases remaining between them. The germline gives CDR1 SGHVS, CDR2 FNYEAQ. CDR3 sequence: CASSDRSSYNSPLHF. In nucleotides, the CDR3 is TGTGCCAGCAGCGACAGGAGCTCCTATAATTCACCCCTCCACTTT.

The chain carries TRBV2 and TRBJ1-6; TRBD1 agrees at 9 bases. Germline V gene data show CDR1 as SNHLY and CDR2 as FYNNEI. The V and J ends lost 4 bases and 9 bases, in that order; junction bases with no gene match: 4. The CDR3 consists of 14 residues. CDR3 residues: CASSVGQGGSPLHF. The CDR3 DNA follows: TGTGCCAGCAGTGTGGGACAGGGTGGTTCACCCCTCCACTTT.

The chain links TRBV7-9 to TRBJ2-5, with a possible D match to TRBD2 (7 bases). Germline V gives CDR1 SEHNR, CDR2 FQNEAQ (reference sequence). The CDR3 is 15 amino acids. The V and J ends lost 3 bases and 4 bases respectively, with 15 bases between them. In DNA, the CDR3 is TGTGCCAGCAGCTTCCAGGGAGGGGGTGTAGAGACCCAGTACTTC. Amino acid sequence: CASSFQGGGVETQYF.

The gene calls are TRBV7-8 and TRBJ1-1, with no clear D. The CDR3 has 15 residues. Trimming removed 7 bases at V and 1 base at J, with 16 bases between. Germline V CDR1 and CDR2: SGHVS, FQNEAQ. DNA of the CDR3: TGTGCCAGCATCATCCTCCGGAGCGGGAACACTGAAGCTTTCTTT. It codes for CASIILRSGNTEAFF.

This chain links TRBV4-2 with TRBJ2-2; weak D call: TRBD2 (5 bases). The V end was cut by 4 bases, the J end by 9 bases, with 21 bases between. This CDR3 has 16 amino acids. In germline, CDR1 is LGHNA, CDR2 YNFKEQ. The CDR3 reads CASSRSSLAELRELFF. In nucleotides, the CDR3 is TGTGCCAGCAGCCGAAGTAGCCTAGCTGAGCTTAGGGAGCTGTTTTTT.

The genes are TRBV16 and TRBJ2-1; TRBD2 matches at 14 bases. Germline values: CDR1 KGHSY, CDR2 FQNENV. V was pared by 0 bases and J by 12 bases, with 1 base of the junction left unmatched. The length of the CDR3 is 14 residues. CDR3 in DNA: TGTGCCAGCAGCCAATCTGGGACTAGCGGGGGGCAGTTCTTC. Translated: CASSQSGTSGGQFF.

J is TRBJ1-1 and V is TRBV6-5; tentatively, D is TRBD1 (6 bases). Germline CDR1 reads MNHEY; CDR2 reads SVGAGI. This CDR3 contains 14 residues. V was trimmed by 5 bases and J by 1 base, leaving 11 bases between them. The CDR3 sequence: CASSAGGANTEAFF. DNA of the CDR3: TGTGCCAGCAGTGCGGGGGGGGCGAACACTGAAGCTTTCTTT.

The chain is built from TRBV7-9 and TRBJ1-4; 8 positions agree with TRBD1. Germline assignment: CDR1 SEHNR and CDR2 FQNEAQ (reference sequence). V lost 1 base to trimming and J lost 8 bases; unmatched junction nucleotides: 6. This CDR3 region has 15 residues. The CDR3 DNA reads TGTGCCAGCAGCTTAGTAGCAGGGGGCCAGGAAAAACTGTTTTTT. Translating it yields CASSLVAGGQEKLFF.

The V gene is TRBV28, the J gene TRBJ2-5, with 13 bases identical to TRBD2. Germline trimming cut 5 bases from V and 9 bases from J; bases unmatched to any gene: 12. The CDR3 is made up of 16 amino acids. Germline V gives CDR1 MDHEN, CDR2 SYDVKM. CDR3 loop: CASSQGLAGVVWAQYF. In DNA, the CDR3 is TGTGCCAGCAGTCAAGGACTAGCGGGGGTGGTATGGGCCCAGTACTTC.

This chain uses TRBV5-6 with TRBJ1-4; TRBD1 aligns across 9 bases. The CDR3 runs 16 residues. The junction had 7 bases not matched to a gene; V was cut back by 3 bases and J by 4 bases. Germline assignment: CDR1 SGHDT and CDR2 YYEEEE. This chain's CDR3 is CASSSRDRAINEKLFF. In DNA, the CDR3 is TGTGCCAGCAGCTCCCGGGACAGGGCTATTAATGAAAAACTGTTTTTT.

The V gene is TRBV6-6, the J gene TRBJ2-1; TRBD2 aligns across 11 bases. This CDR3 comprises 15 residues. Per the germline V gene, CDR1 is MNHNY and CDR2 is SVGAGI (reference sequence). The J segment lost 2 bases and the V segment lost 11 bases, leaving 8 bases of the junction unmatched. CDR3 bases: TGTGCCTGCCGACTAGCGGGGAGTCCCTACAATGAGCAGTTCTTC. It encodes CACRLAGSPYNEQFF.

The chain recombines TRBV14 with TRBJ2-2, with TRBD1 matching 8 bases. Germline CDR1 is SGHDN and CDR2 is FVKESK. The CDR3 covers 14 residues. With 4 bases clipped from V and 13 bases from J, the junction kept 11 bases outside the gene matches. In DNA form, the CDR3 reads TGTGCCAGCAGCCTATGGACAGGGACAGAAGGGCTGTTTTTT. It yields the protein CASSLWTGTEGLFF.

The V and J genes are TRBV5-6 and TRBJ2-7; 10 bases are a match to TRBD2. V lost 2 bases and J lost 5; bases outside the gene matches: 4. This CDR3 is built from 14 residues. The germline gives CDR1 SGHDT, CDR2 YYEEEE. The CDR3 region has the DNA TGTGCCAGCAGCTTAGCGGGGGGGGGTAACGAGCAGTACGTC. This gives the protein CASSLAGGGNEQYV.

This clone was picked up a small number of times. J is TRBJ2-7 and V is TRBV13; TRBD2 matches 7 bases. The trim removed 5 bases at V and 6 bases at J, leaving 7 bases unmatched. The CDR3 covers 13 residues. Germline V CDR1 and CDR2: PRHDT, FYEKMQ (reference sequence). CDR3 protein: CASSLDSGAEQYF. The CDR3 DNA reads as TGTGCCAGCAGCCTTGACAGCGGGGCCGAGCAGTACTTC. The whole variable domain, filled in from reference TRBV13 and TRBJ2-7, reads AAGVIQSPRHLIKEKRETATLKCYPIPRHDTVYWYQQGPGQDPQFLISFYEKMQSDKGSIPDRFSAQQFSDYHSELNMSSLELGDSALYFCASSLDSGAEQYFGPGTRLTVT.

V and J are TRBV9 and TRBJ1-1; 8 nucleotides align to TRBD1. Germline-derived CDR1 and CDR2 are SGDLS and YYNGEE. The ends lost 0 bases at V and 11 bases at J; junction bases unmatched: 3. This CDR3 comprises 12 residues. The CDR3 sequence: CASSVEGDRAFF. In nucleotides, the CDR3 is TGTGCCAGCAGCGTAGAGGGGGACAGGGCTTTCTTT.

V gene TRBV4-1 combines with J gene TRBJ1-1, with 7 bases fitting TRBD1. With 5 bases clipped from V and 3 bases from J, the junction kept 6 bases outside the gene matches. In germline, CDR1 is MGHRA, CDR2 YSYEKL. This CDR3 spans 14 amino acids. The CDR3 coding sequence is TGCGCCAGCAGCAAAGGGGGCTCGTACACTGAAGCTTTCTTT. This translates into CASSKGGSYTEAFF.

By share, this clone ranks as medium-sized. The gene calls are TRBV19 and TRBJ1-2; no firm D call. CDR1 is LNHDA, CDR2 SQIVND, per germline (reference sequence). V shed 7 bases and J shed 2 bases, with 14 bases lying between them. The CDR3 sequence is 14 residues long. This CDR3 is CASTLKTENYGYTF. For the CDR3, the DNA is TGTGCCAGTACCCTCAAGACGGAGAACTATGGCTACACCTTC.

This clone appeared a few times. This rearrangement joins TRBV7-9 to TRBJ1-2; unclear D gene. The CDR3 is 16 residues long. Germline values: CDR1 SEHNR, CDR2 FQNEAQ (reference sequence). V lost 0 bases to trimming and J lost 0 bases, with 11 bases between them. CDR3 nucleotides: TGTGCCAGCAGCTTAGCGACTCTCATGGCTAACTATGGCTACACCTTC. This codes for CASSLATLMANYGYTF.

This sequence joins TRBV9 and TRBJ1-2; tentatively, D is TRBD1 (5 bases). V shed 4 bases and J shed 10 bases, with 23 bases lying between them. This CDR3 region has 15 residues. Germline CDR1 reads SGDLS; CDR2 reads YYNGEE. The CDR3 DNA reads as TGTGCCAGCAGCTTTGGAGACTCGGCCGTAGGGGACTACACCTTC. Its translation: CASSFGDSAVGDYTF.

The CDR3 nucleotides are TGTGCCAGCAAGGAGGGGAACACTGAAGCTTTCTTT. Translated, it gives CASKEGNTEAFF. The chain recombines TRBV28 with TRBJ1-1; D is ambiguous. Germline loops: CDR1 MDHEN, CDR2 SYDVKM. This CDR3 contains 12 residues. Trimming shortened V by 7 bases and J by 1 base, and 7 bases separated the two germline ends.

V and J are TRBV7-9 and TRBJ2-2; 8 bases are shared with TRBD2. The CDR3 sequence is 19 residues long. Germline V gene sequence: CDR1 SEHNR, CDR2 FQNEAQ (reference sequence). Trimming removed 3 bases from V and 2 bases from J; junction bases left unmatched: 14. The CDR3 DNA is TGTGCCAGCAGCTTTGGGGTCCGTAGCGGGGTATTTAACACCGGGGAGCTGTTTTTT. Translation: CASSFGVRSGVFNTGELFF.

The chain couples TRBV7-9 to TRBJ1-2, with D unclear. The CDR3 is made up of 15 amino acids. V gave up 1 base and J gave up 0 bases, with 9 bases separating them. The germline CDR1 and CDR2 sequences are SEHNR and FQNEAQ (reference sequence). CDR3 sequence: CASSLGYSSNYGYTF. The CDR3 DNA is TGTGCCAGCAGCTTAGGGTACAGCTCTAACTATGGCTACACCTTC.

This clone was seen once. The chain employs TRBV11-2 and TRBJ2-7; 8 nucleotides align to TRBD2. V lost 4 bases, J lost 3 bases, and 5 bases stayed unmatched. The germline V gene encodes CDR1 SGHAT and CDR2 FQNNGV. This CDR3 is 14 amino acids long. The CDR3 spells CASSYSGEFYEQYF. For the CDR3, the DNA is TGTGCCAGCAGCTATAGCGGGGAGTTCTACGAGCAGTACTTC.

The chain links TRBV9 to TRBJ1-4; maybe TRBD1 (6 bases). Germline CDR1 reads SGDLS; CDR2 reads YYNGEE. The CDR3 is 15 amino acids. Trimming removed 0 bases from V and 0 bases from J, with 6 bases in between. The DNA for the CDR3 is TGTGCCAGCAGCGTAGAGGGGGCAACTAATGAAAAACTGTTTTTT. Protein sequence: CASSVEGATNEKLFF.

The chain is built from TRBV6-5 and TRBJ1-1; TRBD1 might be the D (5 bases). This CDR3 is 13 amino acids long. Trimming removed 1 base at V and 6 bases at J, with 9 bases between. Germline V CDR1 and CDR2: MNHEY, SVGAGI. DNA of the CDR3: TGTGCCAGCAGTTACTTCCAGGGTTCTGAAGCTTTCTTT. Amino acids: CASSYFQGSEAFF.